The 18 T cell receptor beta chains presented below share a single source sample, sequenced in a study of vaccination effects on CD4 cells after COVID-19. Before any sequencing was done, the ViraFEST assay used viral peptide pools to expand antigen-specific CD4+ T cells. Following culture for about ten days, CD4+ T cells were isolated. Among the vaccine recipients, none had a prior SARS-CoV-2 infection, and nucleocapsid antibodies were negative. The antigens for these receptors are not known. Assay used: immunoSEQ multiplex PCR; TCRdb lists only in-frame clones, some missing. The repertoire consists of some 70,000 clones, with about four fifths occurring once and the leading ten covering 9% to 15%. The input for sequencing was CD4+ T cells from PBMCs cultured with SARS-CoV-2 spike peptides, taken before COVID-19 vaccination. The source is a human donor who received a COVID-19 vaccine.

The rearrangement uses TRBV28 and TRBJ1-1; 11 bases map to TRBD1. Germline values: CDR1 MDHEN, CDR2 SYDVKM. The CDR3 extends over 17 amino acids. After removal of 2 bases from V and 2 bases from J, the junction contained 7 bases not matched to a gene. Written as DNA, the CDR3 is TGTGCCAGCAGTTTACGACGGGGGACAGGGGGAAACACTGAAGCTTTCTTT. Translation gives CASSLRRGTGGNTEAFF.

This clone has a single count. The genes are TRBV11-1 and TRBJ1-2; 8 bases line up with TRBD1. The CDR3 spans 15 residues. V lost 5 bases, J lost 3 bases, and 8 bases stayed unmatched. Germline loops: CDR1 SGHAT, CDR2 FQDESV (reference sequence). CDR3 sequence reads: CASSMDRDRDYGYTF. DNA for the CDR3: TGTGCCAGCAGCATGGACAGGGACCGGGACTATGGCTACACCTTC.

This chain connects TRBV7-3 to TRBJ2-2; D is perhaps TRBD2 (5 bases). Trimming cost V 3 bases and J 4 bases, with 12 bases left between them. This CDR3 region has 15 residues. CDR1 is SGHTA and CDR2 is FQGTGA in the germline V gene. As DNA, the CDR3 is TGTGCCAGCAGCTTGCATACTAGACTCACCGGGGAGCTGTTTTTT. Translation: CASSLHTRLTGELFF.

This clone was seen a handful of times. The chain recombines TRBV7-3 with TRBJ1-1; D is possibly TRBD1 (6 bases). Trimming took off 1 base at V and 4 bases at J, with 13 bases between the two ends. From germline, CDR1 is SGHTA and CDR2 FQGTGA. The CDR3 is 15 residues long. The CDR3 DNA reads as TGTGCCAGCAGCTTAATCGGGGGCCTGGGCACTGAAGCTTTCTTT. It is translated as CASSLIGGLGTEAFF.

This clone is labeled medium-sized (0.01 to 0.1%). This chain joins TRBV18 and TRBJ2-3; 7 bases line up with TRBD2. Germline CDR1 reads KGHSH; CDR2 reads LQKENI. This CDR3 is built from 16 residues. The V segment lost 5 bases and the J segment 1 base; nucleotides outside the gene matches: 9. The CDR3 protein is CASSKMTSSRTDTQYF. CDR3 DNA: TGTGCCAGCTCAAAGATGACTAGCTCTCGCACAGATACGCAGTATTTT.

The J gene is TRBJ1-2, the V gene TRBV9, with 7 bases lining up with TRBD1. This CDR3 is built from 15 residues. Germline V gives CDR1 SGDLS, CDR2 YYNGEE. J lost 2 bases, V lost 3 bases, and 7 bases had no gene match. This CDR3 is CASSATSGQNYGYTF. CDR3 nucleotides: TGTGCCAGCAGCGCGACTTCGGGACAGAACTATGGCTACACCTTC.

The table lists this clone with a few counts. The chain uses TRBV4-2 and TRBJ1-4; 9 positions agree with TRBD1. J lost 5 bases, V lost 0 bases, and 7 bases had no gene match. Per germline, CDR1 LGHNA and CDR2 YNFKEQ. The CDR3 is 17 residues long. The CDR3 sequence: CASSQDLIGTGNEKLFF. Written as DNA, the CDR3 is TGTGCCAGCAGCCAAGATCTAATCGGGACAGGGAATGAAAAACTGTTTTTT.

The J gene is TRBJ2-1, the V gene TRBV18, with 8 nucleotides matching TRBD1. The length of the CDR3 is 17 residues. Trimming removed 4 bases from V and 3 bases from J; junction bases left unmatched: 11. Per germline, CDR1 KGHSH and CDR2 LQKENI. This CDR3 is CASSQRTGLILYNEQFF. The DNA for the CDR3 is TGTGCCAGCTCACAGAGGACAGGGCTAATCCTCTACAATGAGCAGTTCTTC.

The V call is TRBV6-5, the J call TRBJ1-5, with D hard to call. CDR1 MNHEY and CDR2 SVGAGI come from the germline V gene. CDR3 length: 14 amino acids. V gave up 7 bases and J gave up 4 bases, with 14 bases separating them. The CDR3 nucleotides are TGTGCCAGCAAAGGAAAGGAGGTTAATCAGCCCCAGCATTTT. As protein: CASKGKEVNQPQHF.

The gene calls are TRBV27 and TRBJ2-5; 9 bases align to TRBD1. This CDR3 is 16 amino acids long. Germline CDR1 and CDR2: MNHEY and SMNVEV (reference sequence). V shed 5 bases and J 2 bases; nucleotides not matched to a gene: 9. CDR3 sequence reads: CASSPLGTGLQETQYF. CDR3 DNA: TGTGCCAGCAGTCCCCTCGGGACAGGGCTTCAAGAGACCCAGTACTTC.

This clone occurred a few times. The chain recombines TRBV19 with TRBJ2-1; 9 nucleotides match TRBD1. The CDR3 length is 15 residues. With V trimmed by 3 bases and J by 8 bases, 8 bases remained unmatched. Germline CDR1 and CDR2: LNHDA and SQIVND (reference sequence). This chain's CDR3 is CASSMKTGGTHEQFF. CDR3 bases: TGTGCCAGTAGTATGAAGACAGGGGGAACCCATGAGCAGTTCTTC. The variable domain in full, with the rest retrieved from reference TRBV19 and TRBJ2-1, is DGGITQSPKYLFRKEGQNVTLSCEQNLNHDAMYWYRQDPGQGLRLIYYSQIVNDFQKGDIAEGYSVSREKKESFPLTVTSAQKNPTAFYLCASSMKTGGTHEQFFGPGTRLTVL.

In its sample, this clone was seen a few times. The V gene is TRBV7-9, the J gene TRBJ2-5; 12 bases fit TRBD2. CDR3 length: 16 amino acids. Germline-derived CDR1 and CDR2 are SEHNR and FQNEAQ (reference sequence). The junction had 2 bases not matched to a gene; V was cut back by 1 base and J by 2 bases. CDR3 nucleotides: TGTGCCAGCAGCTTAGGACTAGCGGGGGTACAAGAGACCCAGTACTTC. It encodes CASSLGLAGVQETQYF. Full variable domain (remainder filled in from reference TRBV7-9 and TRBJ2-5): DTGVSQNPRHKITKRGQNVTFRCDPISEHNRLYWYRQTLGQGPEFLTYFQNEAQLEKSRLLSDRFSAERPKGSFSTLEIQRTEQGDSAMYLCASSLGLAGVQETQYFGPGTRLLVL.

The chain joins TRBV11-2 to TRBJ1-1; 8 nucleotides agree with TRBD1. The V gene's germline CDR1 is SGHAT and CDR2 FQNNGV. This CDR3 is built from 14 residues. Trimming removed 5 bases from V and 4 bases from J; junction bases left unmatched: 6. The CDR3 loop is CASSMDRATTEAFF. CDR3 nucleotide sequence: TGTGCCAGCAGCATGGACAGGGCGACCACTGAAGCTTTCTTT.

The count of this clone is one. This rearrangement joins TRBV18 to TRBJ1-1; D is unclear. The germline V and J ends were trimmed by 2 bases and 0 bases, with 13 bases remaining between them. CDR3 size: 16 residues. CDR1 KGHSH and CDR2 LQKENI come from the germline V gene. CDR3 amino acids: CASSPGQIIMNTEAFF. The DNA of the CDR3 is TGTGCCAGCTCACCAGGGCAGATTATTATGAACACTGAAGCTTTCTTT.

V and J are TRBV27 and TRBJ1-6; 8 nucleotides agree with TRBD1. V was clipped by 3 bases and J by 1 base; unmatched bases: 5. CDR3 length equals 17 residues. From germline, CDR1 is MNHEY and CDR2 SMNVEV (reference sequence). The DNA for the CDR3 is TGTGCCAGCAGTTTTCGGACAGGGACATCCTATAATTCACCCCTCCACTTT. Translation: CASSFRTGTSYNSPLHF.

This clone was detected only a few times. This chain's CDR3 is CASSHKVRMNTEAFF. The DNA for the CDR3 is TGTGCCAGCAGCCATAAGGTAAGGATGAACACTGAAGCTTTCTTT. The chain recombines TRBV11-2 with TRBJ1-1; no clear D gene. CDR3 length equals 15 residues. From germline, CDR1 is SGHAT and CDR2 FQNNGV. V was trimmed by 5 bases and J by 0 bases, leaving 13 bases between them. The variable domain in full, with the rest retrieved from reference TRBV11-2 and TRBJ1-1, is EAGVAQSPRYKIIEKRQSVAFWCNPISGHATLYWYQQILGQGPKLLIQFQNNGVVDDSQLPKDRFSAERLKGVDSTLKIQPAKLEDSAVYLCASSHKVRMNTEAFFGQGTRLTVV.

The genes are TRBV6-5 and TRBJ1-4, with 7 positions matching TRBD1. Germline values: CDR1 MNHEY, CDR2 SVGAGI. V was clipped by 10 bases and J by 7 bases; unmatched bases: 9. The CDR3 runs 13 residues. The CDR3 DNA reads TGTGCCACGCAGGGGGGAAGGGTTGAAAAACTGTTTTTT. Amino acids: CATQGGRVEKLFF.

This chain links TRBV4-3 with TRBJ2-1; D remains ambiguous. The CDR3 is 16 amino acids. Trimming pared 0 bases from V and 3 bases from J, leaving 12 bases between. The germline V gene has CDR1 LGHNA and CDR2 YSLEER. The CDR3 nucleotides are TGCGCCAGCAGCCAAGAGGCCCCTAGGGACTACAATGAGCAGTTCTTC. This translates into CASSQEAPRDYNEQFF.